The rows below give T cell receptor beta chains drawn from one sample of a study of shared T cell receptors in the human thymus. Using immunoSEQ multiplex PCR, the repertoire was profiled, and TCRdb retains in-frame clones only, with some absent. The sample has hundreds of thousands of clones, 80% to 90% seen once. These data also formed part of another study, on human thymus T cells.

Material: thymocytes. These receptors originate from a boy younger than two with a congenital heart defect. Each CDR3 is given with its conserved first and last residue. Each record gives: CDR3 DNA, CDR3 protein, clone size, J gene, V gene, D gene. The D gene is left open where the match is weak. Rows give clone size only sometimes, using once, few, many, or a class for an expanded clone.

CDR3 DNA: TGTGCCAGCAGCTCTCGAGGCCGGCGCAATCAGCCCCAGCATTTT
CDR3 protein: CASSSRGRRNQPQHF
clone size: .
J gene: TRBJ1-5
V gene: TRBV5-6
D gene: .

CDR3 DNA: TGTGCTAGTGGTTTCTTGTTGGGGGACAGGGGGCCCTACGAGCAGTACTTC
CDR3 protein: CASGFLLGDRGPYEQYF
clone size: .
J gene: TRBJ2-7
V gene: TRBV12-5
D gene: TRBD1

CDR3 DNA: TGCAGCGTCAACATATCCAAAAACATTCAGTACTTC
CDR3 protein: CSVNISKNIQYF
clone size: .
J gene: TRBJ2-4
V gene: TRBV29-1
D gene: .

CDR3 DNA: TGTGCCAGCAGCTTAGCTCAAGGACTAGCGGAAAGCTCCTACGAGCAGTACTTC
CDR3 protein: CASSLAQGLAESSYEQYF
clone size: .
J gene: TRBJ2-7
V gene: TRBV7-8
D gene: TRBD2

CDR3 DNA: TGTGCCAGCAGCCCTCTTGGGGCAGGGAACCAAGAGACCCAGTACTTC
CDR3 protein: CASSPLGAGNQETQYF
clone size: .
J gene: TRBJ2-5
V gene: TRBV4-2
D gene: .

CDR3 DNA: TGCGCCAGCAGACCCGACAGATTCTCTGGAAACACCATATATTTT
CDR3 protein: CASRPDRFSGNTIYF
clone size: .
J gene: TRBJ1-3
V gene: TRBV10-1
D gene: .

CDR3 DNA: TGTGCCAGCAGTTTTGGTCAGGGGGAGAATGAGCAGTTCTTC
CDR3 protein: CASSFGQGENEQFF
clone size: .
J gene: TRBJ2-1
V gene: TRBV28
D gene: TRBD1

CDR3 DNA: TGTGCCAGCAGCCTGACAGGGTCCCACGAGCAGTACTTC
CDR3 protein: CASSLTGSHEQYF
clone size: .
J gene: TRBJ2-7
V gene: TRBV27
D gene: TRBD1

CDR3 DNA: TGCGCCAGCAGCCAAGAGTCCAGGGTGGCCTACGAGCAGTACTTC
CDR3 protein: CASSQESRVAYEQYF
clone size: .
J gene: TRBJ2-7
V gene: TRBV4-1
D gene: .

CDR3 DNA: TGTGCCTGGAGTGCCCCGCCGGACAGGGGGGGGACTGAAGCTTTCTTC
CDR3 protein: CAWSAPPDRGGTEAFF
clone size: .
J gene: TRBJ1-1
V gene: TRBV30
D gene: TRBD1

CDR3 DNA: TGTGCCAGCAGCGGGCCGGGACAGGCTACCTACGAGCAGTACTTC
CDR3 protein: CASSGPGQATYEQYF
clone size: .
J gene: TRBJ2-7
V gene: TRBV11-1
D gene: TRBD1

CDR3 DNA: TGTGCCAGTAGTATAGATGGAGGACGCCACAATGAGCAGTTCTTC
CDR3 protein: CASSIDGGRHNEQFF
clone size: .
J gene: TRBJ2-1
V gene: TRBV19
D gene: .

CDR3 DNA: TGCGCCAGCAGCCAAGATCTCGCTAGCGGGAGGGCCTACGAGCAGTACTTC
CDR3 protein: CASSQDLASGRAYEQYF
clone size: once
J gene: TRBJ2-7
V gene: TRBV4-3
D gene: TRBD2

CDR3 DNA: TGCGCCAGCAGCCCGGGACGACGGTCGTCTAGCGGGACCTACGAGCAGTACTTC
CDR3 protein: CASSPGRRSSSGTYEQYF
clone size: .
J gene: TRBJ2-7
V gene: TRBV10-2
D gene: TRBD2

CDR3 DNA: TGTGCCAGCACAAGGGAGCCGGAGGCCGGACCTCAAGAGACCCAGTACTTC
CDR3 protein: CASTREPEAGPQETQYF
clone size: .
J gene: TRBJ2-5
V gene: TRBV7-9
D gene: .

CDR3 DNA: TGCGCCAGCAGCCAAGGGCCATACCGTAGCGGGGGGCTGGGCGAGCAGTACTTC
CDR3 protein: CASSQGPYRSGGLGEQYF
clone size: .
J gene: TRBJ2-7
V gene: TRBV4-3
D gene: TRBD2

CDR3 DNA: TGCGCCAGCAGCCAAGGGCAGGTCGGTCGTGGAAACACCATATATTTT
CDR3 protein: CASSQGQVGRGNTIYF
clone size: .
J gene: TRBJ1-3
V gene: TRBV4-1
D gene: .

CDR3 DNA: TGTGCCAGCAGTTCCGGGACTATAAATGAAAAACTGTTTTTT
CDR3 protein: CASSSGTINEKLFF
clone size: .
J gene: TRBJ1-4
V gene: TRBV2
D gene: .

CDR3 DNA: TGTGCCAGCAGCTTAGGTGGGGGGGAACAAGAGACCCAGTACTTC
CDR3 protein: CASSLGGGEQETQYF
clone size: .
J gene: TRBJ2-5
V gene: TRBV11-2
D gene: TRBD2

CDR3 DNA: TGTGCCAGCAGTTTTGGGCGGGAGTTTCGCGAGCAGTACTTC
CDR3 protein: CASSFGREFREQYF
clone size: once
J gene: TRBJ2-7
V gene: TRBV6-5
D gene: TRBD2

CDR3 DNA: TGTGCCAGCAGCCCGGGACAGGGGGCAAGGGGTGGCTACACCTTC
CDR3 protein: CASSPGQGARGGYTF
clone size: .
J gene: TRBJ1-2
V gene: TRBV5-8
D gene: TRBD1

CDR3 DNA: TGTGCCAGCAGCTTAGTATTCACAGATACGCAGTATTTT
CDR3 protein: CASSLVFTDTQYF
clone size: once
J gene: TRBJ2-3
V gene: TRBV11-2
D gene: .

CDR3 DNA: TGTGCCAGCAGCTTAGCGCGGATACCCGGGTCAGGCTACACCTTC
CDR3 protein: CASSLARIPGSGYTF
clone size: .
J gene: TRBJ1-2
V gene: TRBV7-9
D gene: .

CDR3 DNA: TGTGCCAGCAGCCCGGTGAGAGGAAAATACGAGCAGTACTTC
CDR3 protein: CASSPVRGKYEQYF
clone size: .
J gene: TRBJ2-7
V gene: TRBV5-6
D gene: .

CDR3 DNA: TGCGCCAGCAGCCACCGTCCTAGCGTCGTACCCTACGAGCAGTACTTC
CDR3 protein: CASSHRPSVVPYEQYF
clone size: .
J gene: TRBJ2-7
V gene: TRBV4-3
D gene: .

CDR3 DNA: TGTGCCAGCAGCAGGTCAGGGGATTGGGTAGGGCAGTTCTTC
CDR3 protein: CASSRSGDWVGQFF
clone size: .
J gene: TRBJ2-1
V gene: TRBV14
D gene: .

CDR3 DNA: TGTGCCTGGAGTTCCGGGACTAGGGGTAACGAGCAGTACTTC
CDR3 protein: CAWSSGTRGNEQYF
clone size: .
J gene: TRBJ2-7
V gene: TRBV30
D gene: TRBD2

CDR3 DNA: TGTGCCAGCAGCCAAGGGGAGGAAACTAGCACAGATACGCAGTATTTT
CDR3 protein: CASSQGEETSTDTQYF
clone size: .
J gene: TRBJ2-3
V gene: TRBV14
D gene: .

CDR3 DNA: TGCGCCAGCAGCCTCTCTGGGGACAGGGGGCGCAGGGAGCCCCAGCATTTT
CDR3 protein: CASSLSGDRGRREPQHF
clone size: .
J gene: TRBJ1-5
V gene: TRBV4-3
D gene: TRBD1

CDR3 DNA: TGTGCCAGCAGTTACTCAACCGACAGGGGTAAGGACGAGCAGTACTTC
CDR3 protein: CASSYSTDRGKDEQYF
clone size: .
J gene: TRBJ2-7
V gene: TRBV6-5
D gene: TRBD1

CDR3 DNA: TGCGCCAGCAGCCAAGGGACTAGCGGGAGTCCGGGCGGAGAGACCCAGTACTTC
CDR3 protein: CASSQGTSGSPGGETQYF
clone size: .
J gene: TRBJ2-5
V gene: TRBV4-1
D gene: TRBD2

CDR3 DNA: TGTGCCAGCAATACTGCACGAGGACACTGGGGCAATCAGCCCCAGCATTTT
CDR3 protein: CASNTARGHWGNQPQHF
clone size: .
J gene: TRBJ1-5
V gene: TRBV28
D gene: .

CDR3 DNA: TGTGCCAGCTCGGAGCGGGGCGGCACCGGGGAGCTGTTTTTT
CDR3 protein: CASSERGGTGELFF
clone size: .
J gene: TRBJ2-2
V gene: TRBV2
D gene: TRBD2

CDR3 DNA: TGTGCCAGCAGCTCCAGTGCAACTAATGAAAAACTGTTTTTT
CDR3 protein: CASSSSATNEKLFF
clone size: .
J gene: TRBJ1-4
V gene: TRBV7-4
D gene: .

CDR3 DNA: TGCGCCAGCAGCCAATACGACAGTCACTATGGCTACACCTTC
CDR3 protein: CASSQYDSHYGYTF
clone size: .
J gene: TRBJ1-2
V gene: TRBV4-3
D gene: .

CDR3 DNA: TGTGCCAGCAGTCGAGCCCGGGGGACTGAAGCTTTCTTT
CDR3 protein: CASSRARGTEAFF
clone size: once
J gene: TRBJ1-1
V gene: TRBV25-1
D gene: .

CDR3 DNA: TGTGCCAGCAGTTACTCGACGACAGCGACCTACGAGCAGTACTTC
CDR3 protein: CASSYSTTATYEQYF
clone size: few
J gene: TRBJ2-7
V gene: TRBV6-5
D gene: .

CDR3 DNA: TGTGCCAGTAGTAGGGAACCGGGACTCAAAGAGAATCAGCCCCAGCATTTT
CDR3 protein: CASSREPGLKENQPQHF
clone size: .
J gene: TRBJ1-5
V gene: TRBV19
D gene: .

CDR3 DNA: TGCGCCAGCAGCCCGCCCGGAAGGGACAGGGGGCCGGCAGATACGCAGTATTTT
CDR3 protein: CASSPPGRDRGPADTQYF
clone size: .
J gene: TRBJ2-3
V gene: TRBV5-1
D gene: TRBD1

CDR3 DNA: TGTGCCAGCAGTTTATCGGGGGCGATGGGTTATGGCTACACCTTC
CDR3 protein: CASSLSGAMGYGYTF
clone size: .
J gene: TRBJ1-2
V gene: TRBV27
D gene: .

CDR3 DNA: TGCGCCAGCAGCCAAGCCGGGGGGCTCACTGAAGCTTTCTTT
CDR3 protein: CASSQAGGLTEAFF
clone size: .
J gene: TRBJ1-1
V gene: TRBV4-1
D gene: .

CDR3 DNA: TGCGCCAGCAGCCAAGTCCGGGAAACAGATAGCAATCAGCCCCAGCATTTT
CDR3 protein: CASSQVRETDSNQPQHF
clone size: .
J gene: TRBJ1-5
V gene: TRBV4-3
D gene: .

CDR3 DNA: TGTGCCAGCAGTTTATCTGCCTCCAGGGGTAGGGGTCAGCCCCAGCATTTT
CDR3 protein: CASSLSASRGRGQPQHF
clone size: .
J gene: TRBJ1-5
V gene: TRBV27
D gene: .

CDR3 DNA: TGCAGCGCTCCTATCTCGTACTATGAGCAGTTCTTC
CDR3 protein: CSAPISYYEQFF
clone size: .
J gene: TRBJ2-1
V gene: TRBV29-1
D gene: .

CDR3 DNA: TGTGCCAGCAGGATACAGGGGGCAGTGCATGAGCAGTTCTTC
CDR3 protein: CASRIQGAVHEQFF
clone size: .
J gene: TRBJ2-1
V gene: TRBV2
D gene: TRBD1

CDR3 DNA: TGTGCCAGTGGGCCCACTGGACAGGGTTCTTCGCAGTACTTC
CDR3 protein: CASGPTGQGSSQYF
clone size: .
J gene: TRBJ2-5
V gene: TRBV19
D gene: TRBD1

CDR3 DNA: TGTGCCAGCAGTTTAACCCCGACAGGTTCGGCCACTGAAGCTTTCTTT
CDR3 protein: CASSLTPTGSATEAFF
clone size: once
J gene: TRBJ1-1
V gene: TRBV27
D gene: .

CDR3 DNA: TGCGCCAGCAGCTTGGTCAGCTCAGGCTACGAGCAGTACTTC
CDR3 protein: CASSLVSSGYEQYF
clone size: .
J gene: TRBJ2-7
V gene: TRBV5-1
D gene: .

CDR3 DNA: TGTGCCAGCAGCCTTAGCGGGGCACACACAGATACGCAGTATTTT
CDR3 protein: CASSLSGAHTDTQYF
clone size: once
J gene: TRBJ2-3
V gene: TRBV13
D gene: TRBD2

CDR3 DNA: TGTGCTAGTGGTTTGGATACAAACCGGGACAGACCTTCTGAGCAGTACTTC
CDR3 protein: CASGLDTNRDRPSEQYF
clone size: .
J gene: TRBJ2-7
V gene: TRBV12-5
D gene: TRBD1

CDR3 DNA: TGTGCCTGGAGTGTAGATTTGACAGGGAAAAGGACTGAAGCTTTCTTT
CDR3 protein: CAWSVDLTGKRTEAFF
clone size: .
J gene: TRBJ1-1
V gene: TRBV30
D gene: TRBD1

CDR3 DNA: TGCAGTGCCACGGGACAGGGGAAACTGTTTTTT
CDR3 protein: CSATGQGKLFF
clone size: .
J gene: TRBJ1-4
V gene: TRBV20-1
D gene: TRBD1